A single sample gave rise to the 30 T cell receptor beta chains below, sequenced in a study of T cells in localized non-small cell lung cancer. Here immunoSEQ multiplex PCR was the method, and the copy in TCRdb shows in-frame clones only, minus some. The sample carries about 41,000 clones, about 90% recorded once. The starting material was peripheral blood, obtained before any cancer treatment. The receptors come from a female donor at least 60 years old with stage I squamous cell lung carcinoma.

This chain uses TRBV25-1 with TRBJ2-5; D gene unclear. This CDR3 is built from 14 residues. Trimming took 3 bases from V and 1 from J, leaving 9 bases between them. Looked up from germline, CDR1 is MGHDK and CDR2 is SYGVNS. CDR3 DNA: TGTGCCAGCAGTGATGTCAGGACCCAAGAGACCCAGTACTTC. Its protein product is CASSDVRTQETQYF.

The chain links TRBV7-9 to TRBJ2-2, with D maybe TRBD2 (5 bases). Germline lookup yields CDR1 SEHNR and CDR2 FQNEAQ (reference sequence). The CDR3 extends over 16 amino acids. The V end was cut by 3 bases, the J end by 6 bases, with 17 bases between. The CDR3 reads CASSFSGPRRAGELFF. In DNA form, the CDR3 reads TGTGCCAGCAGCTTCAGCGGTCCTCGGCGGGCCGGGGAGCTGTTTTTT.

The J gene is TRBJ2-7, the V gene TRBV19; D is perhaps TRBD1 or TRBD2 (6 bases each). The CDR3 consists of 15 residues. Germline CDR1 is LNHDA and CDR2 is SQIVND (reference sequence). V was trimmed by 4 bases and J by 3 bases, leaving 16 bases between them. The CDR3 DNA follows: TGTGCCAGTAGTAGAGGGGGGACACGCGGCTACGAGCAGTACTTC. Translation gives CASSRGGTRGYEQYF.

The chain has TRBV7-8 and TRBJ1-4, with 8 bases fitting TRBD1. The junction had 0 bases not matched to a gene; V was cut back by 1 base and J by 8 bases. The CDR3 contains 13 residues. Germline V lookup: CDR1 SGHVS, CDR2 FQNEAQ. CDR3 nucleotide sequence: TGTGCCAGCAGCTTAGGACAGGGGGAAAAACTGTTTTTT. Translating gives CASSLGQGEKLFF.

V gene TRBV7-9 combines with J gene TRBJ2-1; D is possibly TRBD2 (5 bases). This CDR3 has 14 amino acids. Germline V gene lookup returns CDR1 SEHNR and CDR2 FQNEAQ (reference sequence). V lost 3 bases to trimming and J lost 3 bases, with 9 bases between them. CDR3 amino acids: CASSFSTSYNEQFF. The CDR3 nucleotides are TGTGCCAGCAGCTTCTCAACTAGCTACAATGAGCAGTTCTTC.

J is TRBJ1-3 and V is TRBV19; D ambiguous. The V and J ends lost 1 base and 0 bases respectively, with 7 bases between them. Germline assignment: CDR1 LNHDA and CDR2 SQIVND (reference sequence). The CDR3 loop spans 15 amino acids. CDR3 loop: CASSIAADSGNTIYF. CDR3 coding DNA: TGTGCCAGTAGTATAGCTGCAGACTCTGGAAACACCATATATTTT.

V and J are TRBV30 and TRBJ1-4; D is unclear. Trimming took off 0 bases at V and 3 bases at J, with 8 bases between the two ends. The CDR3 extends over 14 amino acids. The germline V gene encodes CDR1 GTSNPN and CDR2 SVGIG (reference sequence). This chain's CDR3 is CAWSVKGSNEKLFF. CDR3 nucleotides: TGTGCCTGGAGTGTCAAGGGATCTAATGAAAAACTGTTTTTT.

The CDR3 loop reads CATTMASGETQYF. DNA of the CDR3: TGTGCTACCACGATGGCTAGCGGAGAGACCCAGTACTTC. The genes are TRBV5-8 and TRBJ2-5, with TRBD2 matching 7 bases. CDR3 size: 13 residues. The germline V gene encodes CDR1 SGHTS and CDR2 YDEGEE.

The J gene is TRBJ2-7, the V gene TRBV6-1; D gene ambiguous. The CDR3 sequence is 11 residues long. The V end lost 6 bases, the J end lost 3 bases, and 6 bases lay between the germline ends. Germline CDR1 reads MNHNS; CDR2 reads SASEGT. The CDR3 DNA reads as TGTGCCAGCAGATTAGTCTACGAGCAGTACTTC. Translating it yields CASRLVYEQYF.

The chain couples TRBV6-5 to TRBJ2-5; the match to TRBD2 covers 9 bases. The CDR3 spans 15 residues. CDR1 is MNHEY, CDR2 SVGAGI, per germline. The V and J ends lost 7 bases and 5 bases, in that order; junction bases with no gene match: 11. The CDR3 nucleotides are TGTGCCAGCACCTACTCCGCGGGAGGGCCGGAGACCCAGTACTTC. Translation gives CASTYSAGGPETQYF.

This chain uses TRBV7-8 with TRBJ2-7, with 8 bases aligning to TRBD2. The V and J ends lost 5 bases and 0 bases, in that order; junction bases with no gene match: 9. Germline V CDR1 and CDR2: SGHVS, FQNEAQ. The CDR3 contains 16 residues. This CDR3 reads CASSPGGSGNSYEQYF. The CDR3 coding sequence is TGTGCCAGCAGCCCCGGGGGTAGCGGGAACTCCTACGAGCAGTACTTC.

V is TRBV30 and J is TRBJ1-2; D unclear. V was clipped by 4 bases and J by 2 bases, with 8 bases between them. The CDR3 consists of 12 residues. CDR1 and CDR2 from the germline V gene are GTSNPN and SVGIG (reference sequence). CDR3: CAWISDNYGYTF. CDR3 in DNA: TGTGCCTGGATTTCAGACAACTATGGCTACACCTTC.

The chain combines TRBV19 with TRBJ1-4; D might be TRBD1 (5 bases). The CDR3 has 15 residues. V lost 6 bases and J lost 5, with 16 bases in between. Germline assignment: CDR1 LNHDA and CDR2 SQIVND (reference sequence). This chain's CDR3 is CASSYRSGVNEKLFF. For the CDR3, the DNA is TGTGCCAGTAGCTACCGATCGGGGGTAAATGAAAAACTGTTTTTT.

In DNA form, the CDR3 reads TGTGCCAGCAGCCGCCGCGGGACTAGCGGGAGCTACAATGAGCAGTTCTTC. Translated: CASSRRGTSGSYNEQFF. The rearrangement links TRBV7-8 to TRBJ2-1; 14 positions agree with TRBD2. After removal of 5 bases from V and 3 bases from J, the junction contained 6 bases not matched to a gene. In germline, CDR1 is SGHVS, CDR2 FQNEAQ. This CDR3 region has 17 residues.

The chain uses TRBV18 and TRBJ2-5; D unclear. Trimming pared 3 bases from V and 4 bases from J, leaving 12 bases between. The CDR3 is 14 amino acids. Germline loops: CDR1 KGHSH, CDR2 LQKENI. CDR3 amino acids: CASSPTTGAETQYF. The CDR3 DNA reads TGTGCCAGCTCACCTACGACTGGTGCAGAGACCCAGTACTTC.

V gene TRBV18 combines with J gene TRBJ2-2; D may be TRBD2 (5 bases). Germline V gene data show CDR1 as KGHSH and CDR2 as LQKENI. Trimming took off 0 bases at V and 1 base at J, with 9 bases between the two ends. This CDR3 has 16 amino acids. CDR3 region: CASSPPLLVNTGELFF. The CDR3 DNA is TGTGCCAGCTCACCACCCTTACTAGTGAACACCGGGGAGCTGTTTTTT. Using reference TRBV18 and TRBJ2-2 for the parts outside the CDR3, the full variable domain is NAGVMQNPRHLVRRRGQEARLRCSPMKGHSHVYWYRQLPEEGLKFMVYLQKENIIDESGMPKERFSAEFPKEGPSILRIQQVVRGDSAAYFCASSPPLLVNTGELFFGEGSRLTVL.

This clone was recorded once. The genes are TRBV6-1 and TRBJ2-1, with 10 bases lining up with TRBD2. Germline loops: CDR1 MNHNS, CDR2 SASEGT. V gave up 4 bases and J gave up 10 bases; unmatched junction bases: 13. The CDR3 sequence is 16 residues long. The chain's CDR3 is CASSVSGLAAEGEQFF. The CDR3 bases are TGTGCCAGCAGTGTCTCCGGACTAGCGGCGGAAGGGGAGCAGTTCTTC.

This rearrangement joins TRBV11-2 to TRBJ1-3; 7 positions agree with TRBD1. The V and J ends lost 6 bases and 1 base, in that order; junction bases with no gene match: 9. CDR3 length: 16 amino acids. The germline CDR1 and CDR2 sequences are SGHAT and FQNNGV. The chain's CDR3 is CASSPGGGASGNTIYF. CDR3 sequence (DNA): TGTGCCAGCAGTCCCGGAGGGGGCGCGTCTGGAAACACCATATATTTT.

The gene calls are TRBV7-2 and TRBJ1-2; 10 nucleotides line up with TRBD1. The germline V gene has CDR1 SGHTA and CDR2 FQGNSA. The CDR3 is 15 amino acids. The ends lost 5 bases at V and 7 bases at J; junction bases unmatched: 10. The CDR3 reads CASSTDRGANGGYTF. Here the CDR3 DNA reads TGTGCCAGCAGCACGGACAGGGGGGCTAATGGTGGCTACACCTTC. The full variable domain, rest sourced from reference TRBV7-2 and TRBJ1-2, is GAGVSQSPSNKVTEKGKDVELRCDPISGHTALYWYRQSLGQGLEFLIYFQGNSAPDKSGLPSDRFSAERTGGSVSTLTIQRTQQEDSAVYLCASSTDRGANGGYTFGSGTRLTVV.

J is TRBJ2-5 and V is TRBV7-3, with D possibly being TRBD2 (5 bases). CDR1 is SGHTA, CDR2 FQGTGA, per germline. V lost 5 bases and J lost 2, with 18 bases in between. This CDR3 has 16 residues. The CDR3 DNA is TGTGCCAGCAGCCCACCGGAGGCCTTTCCTCAAGAGACCCAGTACTTC. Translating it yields CASSPPEAFPQETQYF.

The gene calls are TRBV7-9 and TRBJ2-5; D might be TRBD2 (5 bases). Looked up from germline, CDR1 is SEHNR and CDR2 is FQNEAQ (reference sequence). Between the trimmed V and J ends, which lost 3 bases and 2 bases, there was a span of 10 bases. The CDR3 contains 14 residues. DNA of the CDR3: TGTGCCAGCAGCTTGACCCGGGGTCAAGAGACCCAGTACTTC. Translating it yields CASSLTRGQETQYF.

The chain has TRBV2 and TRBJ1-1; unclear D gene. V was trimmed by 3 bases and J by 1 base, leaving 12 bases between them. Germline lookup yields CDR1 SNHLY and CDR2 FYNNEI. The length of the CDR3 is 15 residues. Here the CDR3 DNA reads TGTGCCAGCAGTGAGGCGGGGAATAGGAACACTGAAGCTTTCTTT. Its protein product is CASSEAGNRNTEAFF.

DNA for the CDR3: TGTGCCAGCTCACCTCAGCCAGGGGGCGGTCGGACTGAAGCTTTCTTT. Its translation: CASSPQPGGGRTEAFF. This chain links TRBV18 with TRBJ1-1, with TRBD1 identical over 8 bases. The CDR3 runs 16 residues. V trimming: 3 bases; J trimming: 5 bases; junction bases outside the gene matches: 11. The germline gives CDR1 KGHSH, CDR2 LQKENI.

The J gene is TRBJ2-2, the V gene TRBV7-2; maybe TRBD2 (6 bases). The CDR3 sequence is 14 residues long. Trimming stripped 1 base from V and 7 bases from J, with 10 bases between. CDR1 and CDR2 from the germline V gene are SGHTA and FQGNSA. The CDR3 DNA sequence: TGTGCCAGCAGCTTAGGACTAGGTGGCGGGGAGCTGTTTTTT. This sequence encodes CASSLGLGGGELFF.

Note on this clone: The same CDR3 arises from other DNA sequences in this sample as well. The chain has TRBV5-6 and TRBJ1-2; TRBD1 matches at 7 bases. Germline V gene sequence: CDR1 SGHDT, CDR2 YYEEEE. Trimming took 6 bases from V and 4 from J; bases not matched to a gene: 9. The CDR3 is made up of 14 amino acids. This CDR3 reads CASIQGQRGYGYTF. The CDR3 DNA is TGTGCCAGCATTCAGGGACAGAGGGGCTATGGCTACACCTTC.

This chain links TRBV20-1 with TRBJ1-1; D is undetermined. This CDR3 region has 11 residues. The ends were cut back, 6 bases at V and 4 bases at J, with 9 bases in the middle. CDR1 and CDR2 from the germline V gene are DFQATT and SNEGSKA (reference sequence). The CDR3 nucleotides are TGCAGTGCCAAGTCCACCACTGAAGCTTTCTTT. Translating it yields CSAKSTTEAFF.

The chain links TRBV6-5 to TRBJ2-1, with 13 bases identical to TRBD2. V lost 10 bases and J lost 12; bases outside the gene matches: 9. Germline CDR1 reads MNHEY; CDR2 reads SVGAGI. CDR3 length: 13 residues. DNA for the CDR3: TGTGCCACCCAACTGGGACTAGCGGGACGGCAGTTCTTC. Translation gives CATQLGLAGRQFF.

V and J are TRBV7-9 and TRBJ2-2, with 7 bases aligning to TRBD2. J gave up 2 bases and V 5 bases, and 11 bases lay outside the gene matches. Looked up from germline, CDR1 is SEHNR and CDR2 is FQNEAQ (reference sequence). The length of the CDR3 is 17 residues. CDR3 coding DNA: TGTGCCAGCAGCCCCTGGAGCGGGACCACTAACACCGGGGAGCTGTTTTTT. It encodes CASSPWSGTTNTGELFF.

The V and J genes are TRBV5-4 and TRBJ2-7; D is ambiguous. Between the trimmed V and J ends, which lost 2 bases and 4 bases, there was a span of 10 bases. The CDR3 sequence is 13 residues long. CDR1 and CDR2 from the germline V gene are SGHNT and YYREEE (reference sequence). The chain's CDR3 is CASSLDTGYEQYF. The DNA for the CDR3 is TGTGCCAGCAGCTTAGACACCGGTTACGAGCAGTACTTC.

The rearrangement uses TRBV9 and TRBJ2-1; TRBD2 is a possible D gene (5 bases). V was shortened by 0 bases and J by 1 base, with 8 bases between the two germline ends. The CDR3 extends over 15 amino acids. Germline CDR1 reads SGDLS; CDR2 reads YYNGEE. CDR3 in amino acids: CASSVVQRSYNEQFF. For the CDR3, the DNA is TGTGCCAGCAGCGTAGTGCAGCGGTCCTACAATGAGCAGTTCTTC.